The sequence of this TCR beta chain was determined in a study of CD8 T cells in ankylosing spondylitis (dated by TCRdb to 2015 to 2018). Study-wide context: T cell receptor beta repertoires were profiled in healthy donors and ankylosing spondylitis patients so that disease-linked TCR variants could be found. The full study cohort comprised 25 ankylosing spondylitis patients and 85 to 120 healthy donors. Peripheral blood samples were taken, and synovial fluid was additionally collected from ankylosing spondylitis patients. The full study reports these points: A TCR beta motif of several highly homologous amino acid variants appeared characteristic of blood from ankylosing spondylitis patients. The disease-linked clones had a CD8+ phenotype and were found at relatively low frequencies in peripheral blood. Some motif variants had previously been reported in the synovial fluid and blood of reactive arthritis patients, which suggests shared mechanisms of disease initiation. Significant enrichment of the disease-linked clones was reported in matched synovial fluid samples from ankylosing spondylitis patients.

The CDR3 runs 12 amino acids, cysteine and phenylalanine included. Solely the CDR3 DNA is kept, with 36 bases framed from the first base. The germline V gene encodes CDR1 DFQATT and CDR2 SNEGSKA (reference sequence). The germline ends are 13 bases apart after V is trimmed by 6 bases and J by 4 bases. For sequencing, an Illumina HiSeq 2500 was employed. Quantitative 5'-RACE with molecular barcodes was used to prepare TCR beta libraries. The original methods were these. To identify disease-linked TCR variants, a new computational method was used, one built on a probabilistic model of VDJ rearrangement. TCRdb took the public reads, trimmed them with fastp at Q25, ran MiXCR for clone calling and kept in-frame beta chains. Entries are consolidated by CDR3 protein sequence, retaining the most common genes and DNA. The V and J calls were determined by TCRdb, not by the authors. Recorded for this sample are more than 600,000 distinct CDR3 sequences; about 20% of them occurred a single time. 19% of the sample goes to the ten largest clones.

This clonotype has a handful of counts. What antigen it recognizes has not been identified. One base away there is no much larger clone; base qualities are not given. Recombination joined TRBV20-1 with TRBJ2-7, with a weak D call of TRBD2 (6 bases match). The sample was blood, either unsorted or a sorted T cell fraction (not recorded which). The clonotype comes from a male donor with ankylosing spondylitis. The DNA sequence reads TGCAGTGCCCCGGGAGTTGTATACGAGCAGTACTTC. It specifies CSAPGVVYEQYF.